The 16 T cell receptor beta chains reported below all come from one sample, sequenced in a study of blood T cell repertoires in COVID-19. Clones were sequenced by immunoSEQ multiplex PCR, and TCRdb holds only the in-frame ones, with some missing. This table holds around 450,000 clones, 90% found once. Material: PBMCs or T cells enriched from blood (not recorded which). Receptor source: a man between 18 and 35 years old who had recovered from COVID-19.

CDR3 residues: CASSFPAGGFRETQYF. The CDR3 DNA is TGTGCCAGCAGTTTTCCAGCGGGGGGGTTTCGGGAGACCCAGTACTTC. The chain couples TRBV28 to TRBJ2-5, with 10 bases that match TRBD2. The CDR3 has 16 amino acids. J lost 5 bases, V lost 3 bases, and 9 bases had no gene match. Germline loops: CDR1 MDHEN, CDR2 SYDVKM.

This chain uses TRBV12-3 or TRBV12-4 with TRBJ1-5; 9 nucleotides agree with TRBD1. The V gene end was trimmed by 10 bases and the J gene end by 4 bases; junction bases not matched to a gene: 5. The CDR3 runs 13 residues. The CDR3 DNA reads TGTGCCACCGGGACAGGGATAAATCAGCCCCAGCATTTT. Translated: CATGTGINQPQHF.

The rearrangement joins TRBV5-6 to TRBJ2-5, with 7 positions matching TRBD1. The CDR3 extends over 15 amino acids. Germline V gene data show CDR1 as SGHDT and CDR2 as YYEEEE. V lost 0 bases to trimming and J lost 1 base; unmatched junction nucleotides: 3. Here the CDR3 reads CASSLVGDSQETQYF. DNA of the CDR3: TGTGCCAGCAGCTTGGTGGGGGACAGCCAAGAGACCCAGTACTTC.

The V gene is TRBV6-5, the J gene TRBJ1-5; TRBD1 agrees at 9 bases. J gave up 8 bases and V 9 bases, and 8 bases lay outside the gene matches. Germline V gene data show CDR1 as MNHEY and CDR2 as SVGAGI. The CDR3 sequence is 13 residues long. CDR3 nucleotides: TGTGCCAGACCCCGGGACAGGGTGAAGCCCCAGCATTTT. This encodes CARPRDRVKPQHF.

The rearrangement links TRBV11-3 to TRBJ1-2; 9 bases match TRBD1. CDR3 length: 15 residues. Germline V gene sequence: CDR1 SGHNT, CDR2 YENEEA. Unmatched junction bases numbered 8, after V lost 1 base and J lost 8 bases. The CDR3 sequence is CASSLGTGGAEGYTF. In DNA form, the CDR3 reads TGTGCCAGCAGCTTAGGCACAGGGGGCGCGGAGGGCTACACCTTC.

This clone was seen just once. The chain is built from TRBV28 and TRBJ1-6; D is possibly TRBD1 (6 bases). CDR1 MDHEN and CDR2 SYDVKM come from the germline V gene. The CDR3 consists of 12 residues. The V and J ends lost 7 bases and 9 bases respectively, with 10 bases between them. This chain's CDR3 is CASKTGSSPLHF. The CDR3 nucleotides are TGTGCCAGCAAAACAGGGAGTTCACCCCTCCACTTT.

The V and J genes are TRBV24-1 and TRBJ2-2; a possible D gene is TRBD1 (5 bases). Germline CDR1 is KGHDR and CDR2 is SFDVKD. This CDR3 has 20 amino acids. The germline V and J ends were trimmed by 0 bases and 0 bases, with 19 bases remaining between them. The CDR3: CATSDLLDGWTLPNTGELFF. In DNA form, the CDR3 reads TGTGCCACCAGTGATTTGCTAGATGGGTGGACACTACCGAACACCGGGGAGCTGTTTTTT.

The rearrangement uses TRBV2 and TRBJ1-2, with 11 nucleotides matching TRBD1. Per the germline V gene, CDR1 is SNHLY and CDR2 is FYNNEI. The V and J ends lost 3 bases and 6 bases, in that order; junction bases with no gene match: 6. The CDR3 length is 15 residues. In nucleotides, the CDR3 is TGTGCCAGCAGTGATGAGGACAGGGGGCGAGATGGCTACACCTTC. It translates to CASSDEDRGRDGYTF.

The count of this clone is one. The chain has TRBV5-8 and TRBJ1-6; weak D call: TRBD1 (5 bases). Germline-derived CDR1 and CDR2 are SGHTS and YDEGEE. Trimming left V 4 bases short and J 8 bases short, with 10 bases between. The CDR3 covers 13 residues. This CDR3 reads CASSRPGYSPLHF. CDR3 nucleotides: TGTGCCAGCAGCCGCCCAGGGTATTCACCCCTCCACTTT.

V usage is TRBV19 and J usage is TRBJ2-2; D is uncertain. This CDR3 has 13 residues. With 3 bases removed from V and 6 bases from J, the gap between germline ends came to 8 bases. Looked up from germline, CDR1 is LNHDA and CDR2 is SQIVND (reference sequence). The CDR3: CASSIPLAGELFF. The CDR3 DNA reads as TGTGCCAGTAGTATCCCCCTCGCCGGGGAGCTGTTTTTT. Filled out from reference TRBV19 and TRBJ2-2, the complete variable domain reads DGGITQSPKYLFRKEGQNVTLSCEQNLNHDAMYWYRQDPGQGLRLIYYSQIVNDFQKGDIAEGYSVSREKKESFPLTVTSAQKNPTAFYLCASSIPLAGELFFGEGSRLTVL.

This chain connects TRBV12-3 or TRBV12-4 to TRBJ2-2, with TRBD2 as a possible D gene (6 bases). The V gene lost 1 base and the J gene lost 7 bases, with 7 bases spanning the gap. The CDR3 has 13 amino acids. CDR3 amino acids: CASSLGGGGELFF. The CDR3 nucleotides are TGTGCCAGCAGTTTAGGGGGAGGCGGGGAGCTGTTTTTT.

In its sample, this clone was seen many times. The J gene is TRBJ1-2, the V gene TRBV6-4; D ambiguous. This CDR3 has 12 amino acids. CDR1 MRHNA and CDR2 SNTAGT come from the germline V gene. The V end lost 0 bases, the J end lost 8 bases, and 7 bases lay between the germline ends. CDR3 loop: CASSDSNMGYTF. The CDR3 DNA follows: TGTGCCAGCAGTGACTCAAACATGGGCTACACCTTC.

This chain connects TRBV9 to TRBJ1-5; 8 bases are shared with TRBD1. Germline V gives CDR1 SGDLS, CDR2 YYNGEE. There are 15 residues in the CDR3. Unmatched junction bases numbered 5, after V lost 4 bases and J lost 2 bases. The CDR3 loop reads CASSPGQGGNQPQHF. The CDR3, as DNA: TGTGCCAGCAGCCCCGGACAGGGTGGCAATCAGCCCCAGCATTTT.

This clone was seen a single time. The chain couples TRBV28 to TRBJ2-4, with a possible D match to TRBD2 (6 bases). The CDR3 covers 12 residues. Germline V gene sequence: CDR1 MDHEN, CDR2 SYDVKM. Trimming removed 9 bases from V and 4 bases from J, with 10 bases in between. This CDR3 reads CASHGTKNIQYF. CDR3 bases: TGTGCCAGTCATGGGACTAAAAACATTCAGTACTTC.

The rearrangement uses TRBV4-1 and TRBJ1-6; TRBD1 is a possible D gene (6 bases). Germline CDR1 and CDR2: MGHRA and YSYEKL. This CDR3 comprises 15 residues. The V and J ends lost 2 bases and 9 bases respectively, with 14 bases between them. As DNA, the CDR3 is TGCGCCAGCAGCCAAACGAGGGGGTTGGGTTCACCCCTCCACTTT. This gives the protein CASSQTRGLGSPLHF.

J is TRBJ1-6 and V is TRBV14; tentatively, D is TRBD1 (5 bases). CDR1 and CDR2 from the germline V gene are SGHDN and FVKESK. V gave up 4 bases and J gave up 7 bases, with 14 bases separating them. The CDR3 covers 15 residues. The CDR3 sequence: CASSPFGGLNSPLHF. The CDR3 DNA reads TGTGCCAGCAGCCCCTTCGGGGGGTTGAATTCACCCCTCCACTTT.